Listed here are 13 T cell receptor beta chains from one sample, sequenced in a study of identical twins. One entry per CDR3 protein results from TCRdb running MiXCR on the 5' RACE reads. The repertoire holds some 320,000 distinct CDR3 sequences, approximately 13% seen once, with approximately 7.5% in the top ten. In addition, the sample was reused for a study of yellow fever vaccine responses in identical twins.

Sequencing was done on a sample of CD8+ T cells sorted from blood. These receptors were collected from a woman between 18 and 30 years old in good health.

This clonotype was counted only a few times. The V gene is TRBV6-5, the J gene TRBJ2-7; D may match TRBD1 or TRBD2 (5 bases each). Germline CDR1 is MNHEY and CDR2 is SVGAGI. CDR3 size: 15 residues. Trimming pared 1 base from V and 4 bases from J, leaving 14 bases between. The chain's CDR3 is CASSYLGVIGYEQYF. Here the CDR3 DNA reads TGTGCCAGCAGTTACTTGGGGGTTATCGGTTACGAGCAGTACTTC.

This clonotype came up a few times. This chain joins TRBV7-9 and TRBJ2-1; 13 bases align to TRBD2. The CDR3 runs to 16 residues. J gave up 7 bases and V 5 bases, and 8 bases lay outside the gene matches. Looked up from germline, CDR1 is SEHNR and CDR2 is FQNEAQ (reference sequence). The CDR3 region has the DNA TGTGCCAGCAGCAAACTAGCGGGAGGGCCTGAAAATGAGCAGTTCTTC. Its protein product is CASSKLAGGPENEQFF.

The J gene is TRBJ2-1, the V gene TRBV28; 9 bases match TRBD2. There are 15 residues in the CDR3. Germline CDR1 MDHEN, CDR2 SYDVKM. Trimming at V came to 7 bases and at J to 8 bases, leaving 12 bases not matched to a gene. The CDR3 is CASTFSGLAGDEQFF. The CDR3 coding sequence is TGTGCCAGCACCTTTTCGGGACTAGCTGGGGATGAGCAGTTCTTC.

This clonotype was observed a handful of times. The V gene is TRBV6-5, the J gene TRBJ1-1, with D perhaps TRBD1 (5 bases). Trimming pared 4 bases from V and 0 bases from J, leaving 9 bases between. Germline V gives CDR1 MNHEY, CDR2 SVGAGI. The CDR3 runs 14 residues. This chain's CDR3 is CASSSRQMNTEAFF. The CDR3 region has the DNA TGTGCCAGCAGTTCAAGACAGATGAACACTGAAGCTTTCTTT.

The V and J genes are TRBV2 and TRBJ2-1; D is perhaps TRBD2 (6 bases). Trimming took 2 bases from V and 5 from J, leaving 13 bases between them. This CDR3 has 15 residues. The germline V gene has CDR1 SNHLY and CDR2 FYNNEI. CDR3 bases: TGTGCCAGCAGTGAACTGGTAGCGGTAAACAATGAGCAGTTCTTC. This gives the protein CASSELVAVNNEQFF. Complete variable domain (other parts from reference TRBV2 and TRBJ2-1): EPEVTQTPSHQVTQMGQEVILRCVPISNHLYFYWYRQILGQKVEFLVSFYNNEISEKSEIFDDQFSVERPDGSNFTLKIRSTKLEDSAMYFCASSELVAVNNEQFFGPGTRLTVL.

In its sample, this clonotype is medium-sized (0.01 to 0.1%). The gene calls are TRBV9 and TRBJ2-1, with 9 bases lining up with TRBD2. Germline trimming cut 0 bases from V and 4 bases from J; bases unmatched to any gene: 5. This CDR3 is built from 16 residues. In germline, CDR1 is SGDLS, CDR2 YYNGEE. The DNA of the CDR3 is TGTGCCAGCAGCGTAGATAGCGGGAGTTGGTACAATGAGCAGTTCTTC. It translates to CASSVDSGSWYNEQFF.

This clonotype has a count of ten or more. The chain combines TRBV4-2 with TRBJ2-7; perhaps TRBD2 as D (6 bases). The CDR3 is 15 amino acids. Per the germline V gene, CDR1 is LGHNA and CDR2 is YNFKEQ. Trimming removed 5 bases at V and 4 bases at J, with 18 bases between. CDR3 loop: CASSYPGSPGYEQYF. The CDR3 region has the DNA TGTGCCAGCAGCTATCCCGGGAGTCCAGGGTACGAGCAGTACTTC.

The chain joins TRBV29-1 to TRBJ2-2; D may be TRBD1 or TRBD2 (5 bases each). CDR3 length: 12 amino acids. CDR1 is SQVTM, CDR2 ANQGSEA, per germline. The V gene lost 6 bases and the J gene lost 6 bases, with 11 bases spanning the gap. Here the CDR3 reads CSVRGAPGELFF. DNA of the CDR3: TGCAGCGTGAGAGGGGCCCCCGGGGAGCTGTTTTTT.

This clonotype was seen many times. The chain is built from TRBV20-1 and TRBJ2-1, with 7 positions matching TRBD2. The germline V gene encodes CDR1 DFQATT and CDR2 SNEGSKA (reference sequence). The CDR3 has 15 residues. Unmatched junction bases numbered 9, after V lost 3 bases and J lost 4 bases. As DNA, the CDR3 is TGCAGTGCTAGCTCTGGAGCTAGCGGATACAATGAGCAGTTCTTC. Its translation: CSASSGASGYNEQFF.

The sample holds a few counts of this clonotype. CDR3 loop: CATSIAGANVLTF. As DNA, the CDR3 is TGTGCCACCAGCATTGCTGGGGCCAACGTCCTGACTTTC. V and J are TRBV15 and TRBJ2-6, with no clear D. The CDR3 is 13 residues long. Trimming shortened V by 4 bases and J by 2 bases, and 3 bases separated the two germline ends. Germline CDR1 LNHNV, CDR2 YYDKDF (reference sequence).

This clonotype has only a few counts. The chain employs TRBV28 and TRBJ2-3; either TRBD1 or TRBD2 may fit D (5 bases each). The germline V gene has CDR1 MDHEN and CDR2 SYDVKM. The CDR3 totals 20 residues. The ends were cut back, 5 bases at V and 2 bases at J, with 29 bases in the middle. In DNA form, the CDR3 reads TGTGCCAGCAGTCCTCCCGGGACGGCCCACCTGAGTGGGGACACAGATACGCAGTATTTT. Protein: CASSPPGTAHLSGDTDTQYF.

This clonotype occurred a few times. The chain joins TRBV5-4 to TRBJ2-5, with D perhaps TRBD1 or TRBD2 (5 bases each). Per the germline V gene, CDR1 is SGHNT and CDR2 is YYREEE (reference sequence). V lost 0 bases and J lost 3, with 15 bases in between. The CDR3 totals 16 residues. The CDR3 loop reads CASSLAGTPLEETQYF. CDR3 DNA sequence: TGTGCCAGCAGCTTGGCCGGGACCCCCTTGGAAGAGACCCAGTACTTC.

This clonotype appeared a few times. The chain has TRBV6-5 and TRBJ1-1, with 9 bases matching TRBD1. The CDR3 spans 14 residues. The junction had 3 bases not matched to a gene; V was cut back by 2 bases and J by 5 bases. The germline CDR1 and CDR2 sequences are MNHEY and SVGAGI. DNA for the CDR3: TGTGCCAGCAGTTACGGACAGGGGCTGACTGAAGCTTTCTTT. It specifies CASSYGQGLTEAFF.